A selection of T cell receptor beta chains follows, all from one sample in a study of regulatory T cells in long-lasting Graves disease. One entry per CDR3 protein, called by TCRdb with MiXCR from the multiplex PCR reads. The sample carries hundreds of thousands of distinct CDR3 sequences, around 20% recorded once. The input for sequencing was peripheral blood mononuclear cells (PBMCs), taken when the disease was refractory, from a patient treated with antithyroid drugs. The receptors were sampled from a female donor with Graves disease. CDR3s include the opening cysteine and the closing phenylalanine or tryptophan. The order of the fields is D gene, J gene, clone size, V gene, CDR3 protein, CDR3 DNA. The D gene is left open where the match is weak. Size is omitted from some rows. Given values are once, few, many or a class for expanded clones.

d_call: -; j_call: TRBJ2-2; clone_size: -; v_call: TRBV6-1; cdr3_aa: CASTLWGMGGELFF; cdr3_nt: TGTGCCAGCACCCTGTGGGGGATGGGCGGGGAGCTGTTTTTT
d_call: -; j_call: TRBJ2-6; clone_size: few; v_call: TRBV5-1; cdr3_aa: CASSLVGRSSGANVLTF; cdr3_nt: TGCGCCAGCAGCTTGGTGGGTCGCAGCTCTGGGGCCAACGTCCTGACTTTC
d_call: -; j_call: TRBJ2-6; clone_size: few; v_call: TRBV30; cdr3_aa: CAWSGANVLTF; cdr3_nt: TGTGCCTGGAGTGGGGCCAACGTCCTGACTTTC
d_call: -; j_call: TRBJ2-7; clone_size: few; v_call: TRBV20-1; cdr3_aa: CSARGNPAYEQYF; cdr3_nt: TGCAGTGCCCGGGGAAATCCAGCCTACGAGCAGTACTTC
d_call: TRBD2; j_call: TRBJ2-5; clone_size: few; v_call: TRBV6-5; cdr3_aa: CASSYGLAEETQYF; cdr3_nt: TGTGCCAGCAGTTACGGACTAGCGGAAGAGACCCAGTACTTC
d_call: -; j_call: TRBJ1-1; clone_size: few; v_call: TRBV6-2/TRBV6-3; cdr3_aa: CASSYGGNTEASF; cdr3_nt: TGTGCCAGCAGTTACGGGGGGAACACTGAAGCTTCCTTT
d_call: -; j_call: TRBJ1-6; clone_size: -; v_call: TRBV3-1; cdr3_aa: CASSLRESSYNSPLHF; cdr3_nt: TGTGCCAGCAGCCTCCGGGAGAGCTCCTATAATTCACCCCTCCACTTT
d_call: TRBD1; j_call: TRBJ2-5; clone_size: many; v_call: TRBV12-3/TRBV12-4; cdr3_aa: CASSFALRDRPETQYF; cdr3_nt: TGTGCCAGCAGTTTTGCTTTGAGGGACAGACCGGAGACCCAGTACTTC
d_call: -; j_call: TRBJ1-1; clone_size: many; v_call: TRBV30; cdr3_aa: CAWTPASWVGEAFF; cdr3_nt: TGTGCCTGGACCCCTGCCTCCTGGGTGGGTGAAGCTTTCTTT
d_call: -; j_call: TRBJ2-7; clone_size: many; v_call: TRBV12-3/TRBV12-4; cdr3_aa: CASSFGSRTISEQYF; cdr3_nt: TGTGCCAGCAGTTTCGGAAGCAGGACAATCAGCGAGCAGTACTTC
d_call: -; j_call: TRBJ2-7; clone_size: -; v_call: TRBV18; cdr3_aa: CASSPDSGWTYEQYF; cdr3_nt: TGTGCCAGCTCACCAGATAGCGGATGGACCTACGAGCAGTACTTC
d_call: -; j_call: TRBJ2-3; clone_size: -; v_call: TRBV15; cdr3_aa: CATSRTLDRTDTQYF; cdr3_nt: TGTGCCACCAGCAGAACACTGGACCGCACAGATACGCAGTATTTT
d_call: -; j_call: TRBJ1-1; clone_size: many; v_call: TRBV12-3/TRBV12-4; cdr3_aa: CASSLALSPTGRTEAFF; cdr3_nt: TGTGCCAGCAGTTTAGCGCTATCCCCGACCGGGAGGACTGAAGCTTTCTTT
d_call: -; j_call: TRBJ1-5; clone_size: many; v_call: TRBV6-9; cdr3_aa: CASSYLPPGGLLHSNQPQHF; cdr3_nt: TGTGCCAGCAGTTACTTGCCCCCGGGCGGTCTGCTACATAGCAATCAGCCCCAGCATTTT
d_call: -; j_call: TRBJ1-1; clone_size: -; v_call: TRBV18; cdr3_aa: CASSPEMNTEAFF; cdr3_nt: TGTGCCAGCTCACCAGAAATGAACACTGAAGCTTTCTTT
d_call: -; j_call: TRBJ1-1; clone_size: many; v_call: TRBV12-3/TRBV12-4; cdr3_aa: CASSLSQANTEAFF; cdr3_nt: TGTGCCAGCAGTTTATCACAAGCTAACACTGAAGCTTTCTTT
d_call: TRBD1; j_call: TRBJ2-7; clone_size: few; v_call: TRBV18; cdr3_aa: CASSPGTGPSEQYF; cdr3_nt: TGTGCCAGCTCACCGGGGACAGGGCCCTCCGAGCAGTACTTC
d_call: -; j_call: TRBJ1-1; clone_size: -; v_call: TRBV30; cdr3_aa: CAWSGVQAVNTEAFF; cdr3_nt: TGTGCCTGGAGTGGGGTCCAGGCGGTGAACACTGAAGCTTTCTTT
d_call: -; j_call: TRBJ2-7; clone_size: few; v_call: TRBV12-3/TRBV12-4; cdr3_aa: CASSLIIALNEQYF; cdr3_nt: TGTGCCAGCAGTTTAATTATAGCGTTGAACGAGCAGTACTTC
d_call: TRBD2; j_call: TRBJ2-1; clone_size: many; v_call: TRBV5-1; cdr3_aa: CASKAGGENNEQFF; cdr3_nt: TGCGCCAGTAAAGCGGGAGGGGAGAACAATGAGCAGTTCTTC
d_call: -; j_call: TRBJ1-5; clone_size: many; v_call: TRBV6-2/TRBV6-3; cdr3_aa: CASSDPDRDSNQPQHF; cdr3_nt: TGTGCCAGCAGTGACCCGGACCGGGACTCTAATCAGCCCCAGCATTTT
d_call: -; j_call: TRBJ2-1; clone_size: -; v_call: TRBV6-9; cdr3_aa: CASSYSDHYNEQFF; cdr3_nt: TGTGCCAGCAGTTACTCCGACCACTACAATGAGCAGTTCTTC
d_call: TRBD2; j_call: TRBJ2-5; clone_size: -; v_call: TRBV4-1; cdr3_aa: CASSQGSSGRASETQYF; cdr3_nt: TGCGCCAGCAGCCAAGGGTCTAGCGGGAGGGCCTCGGAGACCCAGTACTTC
d_call: -; j_call: TRBJ1-1; clone_size: many; v_call: TRBV2; cdr3_aa: CASNVEHGNTEAFF; cdr3_nt: TGTGCCAGCAACGTTGAACACGGGAACACTGAAGCTTTCTTT
d_call: -; j_call: TRBJ1-1; clone_size: many; v_call: TRBV3-1; cdr3_aa: CASSPRVGAGTEAFF; cdr3_nt: TGTGCCAGCAGCCCCCGGGTCGGGGCCGGGACTGAAGCTTTCTTT
d_call: -; j_call: TRBJ2-2; clone_size: -; v_call: TRBV20-1; cdr3_aa: CSATTGANTGELFF; cdr3_nt: TGCAGTGCTACGACAGGCGCGAACACCGGGGAGCTGTTTTTT
d_call: -; j_call: TRBJ2-7; clone_size: many; v_call: TRBV30; cdr3_aa: CAWSAPDSYEQYF; cdr3_nt: TGTGCCTGGAGTGCCCCGGACTCCTACGAGCAGTACTTC